The next 7 T cell receptor beta chains were all read from a single sample in a study of a mutant IDH1 vaccine in newly diagnosed glioma. Antigens of these TCRs are unknown. Assay used: immunoSEQ multiplex PCR; TCRdb lists only in-frame clones, some missing. The repertoire has approximately 50,000 clones, about nine tenths of them found once; the top ten carry roughly 1.5%. The time point denotes: week 35, safety follow-up. With topical imiquimod, each dose of the vaccine consisted of 300 ug of mutant IDH1 20-mer peptide. Sequenced here: PBMCs, sampled from a glioma patient whose treatment included an IDH1 peptide vaccine. These receptors were obtained from a man aged 40-55 years with glioma.

In this sample, this clone is medium-sized (0.01 to 0.1%). The rearrangement joins TRBV6-4 to TRBJ1-5; D unresolved. Germline values: CDR1 MRHNA, CDR2 SNTAGT. Trimming shortened V by 4 bases and J by 7 bases, and 11 bases separated the two germline ends. The CDR3 has 13 amino acids. In nucleotides, the CDR3 is TGTGCCAGCAGTGCGGAGGAAGGCCAGCCCCAGCATTTT. As protein: CASSAEEGQPQHF.

This rearrangement joins TRBV11-2 to TRBJ1-4; D possibly corresponds to TRBD1 (6 bases). The germline V and J ends were trimmed by 1 base and 2 bases, with 8 bases remaining between them. The CDR3 totals 15 residues. Germline assignment: CDR1 SGHAT and CDR2 FQNNGV. The CDR3 sequence is CASSLGRGTNEKLFF. As DNA, the CDR3 is TGTGCCAGCAGCTTAGGGAGGGGGACTAATGAAAAACTGTTTTTT.

This chain uses TRBV5-1 with TRBJ2-7; 8 bases line up with TRBD2. The CDR3 extends over 13 amino acids. With V trimmed by 4 bases and J by 6 bases, 6 bases remained unmatched. The germline CDR1 and CDR2 sequences are SGHRS and YFSETQ. The DNA of the CDR3 is TGCGCCAGCAGCATGGGACTAGATGCCGAGCAGTACTTC. Its translation: CASSMGLDAEQYF.

The V and J genes are TRBV2 and TRBJ2-1, with TRBD2 as a possible D gene (5 bases). The CDR3 has 12 amino acids. V was clipped by 6 bases and J by 7 bases, with 10 bases between them. The germline CDR1 and CDR2 sequences are SNHLY and FYNNEI. CDR3 nucleotide sequence: TGTGCCAGCAGGGCTAGCTGGAATGAGCAGTTCTTC. It is translated as CASRASWNEQFF.

The chain uses TRBV6-5 and TRBJ2-7, with D uncertain. CDR1 MNHEY and CDR2 SVGAGI come from the germline V gene. CDR3 length: 15 amino acids. The V and J ends lost 5 bases and 2 bases respectively, with 16 bases between them. The CDR3 loop is CASSRFYGGTYEQYF. CDR3 sequence (DNA): TGTGCCAGCAGTAGATTCTACGGTGGGACCTACGAGCAGTACTTC.

This rearrangement joins TRBV27 to TRBJ2-7; D remains unclear. Germline CDR1 is MNHEY and CDR2 is SMNVEV (reference sequence). V was cut by 4 bases and J by 3 bases, with 7 bases left in between. CDR3 length: 12 amino acids. As DNA, the CDR3 is TGTGCCAGCAGTTCTATCAACTACGAGCAGTACTTC. As protein: CASSSINYEQYF.

The V gene is TRBV19, the J gene TRBJ1-5; D gene unclear. The CDR3 is made up of 15 amino acids. Germline V lookup: CDR1 LNHDA, CDR2 SQIVND (reference sequence). Deletions cut 4 bases from V and 4 bases from J, with 14 bases between. The CDR3 DNA reads TGTGCCAGTAGTAGGGGTGGCGGTGGGAATCAGCCCCAGCATTTT. Protein sequence: CASSRGGGGNQPQHF.